Following are 5 T cell receptor beta chains from one sample sequenced in a study of shared clonotypes between healthy human individuals. Generated by immunoSEQ multiplex PCR, the TCRdb table keeps only in-frame clones and is missing some. Seen here are roughly 300,000 clones, around 90% observed once, and the top ten hold about 16%. The sequencing sample was made of memory CD8+ T cells sorted from blood. Indicated subset: CD45RO+ cells pooled with CCR7-negative TemRA cells. Source of these receptors: a man younger than 30 in good health.

The rearrangement uses TRBV13 and TRBJ1-4, with unresolved D. Germline CDR1 is PRHDT and CDR2 is FYEKMQ (reference sequence). Trimming left V 1 base short and J 3 bases short, with 3 bases between. The CDR3 sequence is 13 residues long. The CDR3 DNA reads TGTGCCAGCAGCTTAGCGGCTAATGAAAAACTGTTTTTT. This translates into CASSLAANEKLFF.

V and J are TRBV4-1 and TRBJ2-7, with D unresolved. From germline, CDR1 is MGHRA and CDR2 YSYEKL. The CDR3 sequence is 13 residues long. V was cut by 3 bases and J by 4 bases, with 10 bases left in between. The CDR3 loop reads CASSQTSGYEQYF. In DNA form, the CDR3 reads TGCGCCAGCAGCCAGACAAGTGGGTACGAGCAGTACTTC.

The chain employs TRBV4-3 and TRBJ2-5, with 8 bases identical to TRBD2. The CDR3 is 16 residues long. The V segment lost 4 bases and the J segment 4 bases; nucleotides outside the gene matches: 11. Per germline, CDR1 LGHNA and CDR2 YSLEER. CDR3 residues: CASSLEWWLAGETQYF. CDR3 DNA: TGCGCCAGCAGCCTAGAGTGGTGGCTAGCGGGAGAGACCCAGTACTTC.

The rearrangement joins TRBV5-6 to TRBJ1-2; TRBD1 is a possible D gene (5 bases). Germline V gene sequence: CDR1 SGHDT, CDR2 YYEEEE. There are 13 residues in the CDR3. V was pared by 2 bases and J by 4 bases, with 9 bases between. The CDR3 loop is CASSLNQGYGYTF. CDR3 nucleotides: TGTGCCAGCAGCTTAAATCAGGGCTATGGCTACACCTTC.

The V call is TRBV6-5, the J call TRBJ1-1, with 10 bases that match TRBD1. CDR3 length equals 15 residues. From germline, CDR1 is MNHEY and CDR2 SVGAGI. The V segment lost 2 bases and the J segment 6 bases; nucleotides outside the gene matches: 6. CDR3 residues: CASSYNGQGGSEAFF. The CDR3 bases are TGTGCCAGCAGTTACAACGGACAGGGGGGCTCTGAAGCTTTCTTT.